This T cell receptor (beta chain) appears in the sequencing data of a study of blood T cell dynamics during melanoma immunotherapy. Study at large: Standard first-line treatment here was pembrolizumab or nivolumab plus ipilimumab in metastatic melanoma.

This clone was observed once. DNA loading was fixed at 350 ng for all bulk PBMC samples. Measured with immunoSEQ multiplex PCR; TCRdb has only the in-frame clones, and not every one. In the table there are about 11,000 clones, roughly 90% of which are singletons. Stated time point: week 3, after first cycle of checkpoint inhibitor. Samples come from before therapy and from week 3 after the first blockade cycle. At 12 weeks after first infusion, RECIST 1.1 defined response for most patients. This CDR3 has 13 residues. Germline values: CDR1 SGHRS, CDR2 YFSETQ. Trimming stripped 7 bases from V and 6 bases from J, with 17 bases between.

The rearrangement links TRBV5-1 to TRBJ2-7, with D perhaps matching TRBD1 (5 bases). The sequenced sample was blood, obtained from a patient treated with checkpoint blockade. The clonotype originates from a human donor with melanoma. The CDR3: CASGGSAQGEQYF. CDR3 sequence (DNA): TGCGCCAGCGGTGGGTCGGCCCAGGGCGAGCAGTACTTC.